This TCR beta chain was captured by sequencing in a study of blood T cell repertoires in COVID-19. About the research overall: Sources were T cells, B-cell-depleted T cells, or PBMCs; the material itself was cDNA or gDNA.

How the authors handled the data: Reference gene primers were amplified, and this amplification served to estimate nucleated cell counts. Sequencing used immunoSEQ multiplex PCR; TCRdb keeps in-frame clones, though not all of them. V and J calls plus clone size are reproduced from that table; the DNA served to infer D and trimming. The repertoire holds under 200,000 clones, with approximately 87% as singletons. The CDR3 has 14 residues. V dropped 1 base and J dropped 5; count of bases not matched to a gene: 3. Looked up from germline, CDR1 is LNHDA and CDR2 is SQIVND (reference sequence). This sequence was found in a man in his forties or fifties with active or convalescent COVID-19. The sample comprised peripheral blood. The gene calls are TRBV19 and TRBJ2-5; the match to TRBD1 covers 8 bases. DNA of the CDR3: TGTGCCAGTAGTATAGGGACAGGGAGTGAGACCCAGTACTTC. Protein sequence: CASSIGTGSETQYF.